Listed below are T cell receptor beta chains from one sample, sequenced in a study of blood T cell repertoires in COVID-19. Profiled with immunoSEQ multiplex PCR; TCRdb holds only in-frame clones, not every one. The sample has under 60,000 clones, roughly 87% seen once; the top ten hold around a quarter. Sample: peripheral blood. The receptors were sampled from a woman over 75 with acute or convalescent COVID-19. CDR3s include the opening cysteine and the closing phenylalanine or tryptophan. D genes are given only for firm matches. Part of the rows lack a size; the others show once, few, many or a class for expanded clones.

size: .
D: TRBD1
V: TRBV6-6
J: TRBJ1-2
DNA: TGTGCCAGCAAACCGGGACAGGGATTTGGCTACACCTTC
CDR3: CASKPGQGFGYTF

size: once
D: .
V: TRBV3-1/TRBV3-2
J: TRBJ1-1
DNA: TGTGCCAGCAGCCAAGGGGCAGGCTTGAACACTGAAGCTTTCTTT
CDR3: CASSQGAGLNTEAFF

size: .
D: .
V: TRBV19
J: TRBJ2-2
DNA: TGTGCCAGTAGTATTGGAGCTACCGGGGAGCTGTTTTTT
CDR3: CASSIGATGELFF

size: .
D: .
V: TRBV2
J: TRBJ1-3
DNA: TGTGCCAGCAGTTCTATTAGAGGAAACACCATATATTTT
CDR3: CASSSIRGNTIYF

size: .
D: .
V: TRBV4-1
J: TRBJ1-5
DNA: TGCGCCAGCAGCCGAGAGGCGAGGGTAAGCAATCAGCCCCAGCATTTT
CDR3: CASSREARVSNQPQHF

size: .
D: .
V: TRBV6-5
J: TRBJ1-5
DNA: TGTGCCAGCAGTACGGGGGGGGAGCCCCAGCATTTT
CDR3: CASSTGGEPQHF

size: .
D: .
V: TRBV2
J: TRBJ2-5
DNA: TGTGCCAGCAAGGAACTAGCTATAGAGACCCAGTACTTC
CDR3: CASKELAIETQYF

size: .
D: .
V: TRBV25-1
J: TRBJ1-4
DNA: TGTGCCAGCAGTGAATGGGGGCGGACTAATGAAAAACTGTTTTTT
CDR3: CASSEWGRTNEKLFF

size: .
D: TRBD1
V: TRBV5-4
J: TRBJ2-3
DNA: TGTGCCAGCAGCGAGGACAGGGGGAGGACAGATACGCAGTATTTT
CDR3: CASSEDRGRTDTQYF

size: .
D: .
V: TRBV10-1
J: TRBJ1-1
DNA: TGCGCCAGCGGGGAACAGGAGAACACTGAAGCTTTCTTT
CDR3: CASGEQENTEAFF

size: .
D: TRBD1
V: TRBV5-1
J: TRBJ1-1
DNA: TGCGCCAGCAGCCCTTCAACAGGGGTGAACACTGAAGCTTTCTTT
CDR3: CASSPSTGVNTEAFF

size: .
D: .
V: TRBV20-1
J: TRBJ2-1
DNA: TGCAGTGCTAGTGAGGTAGCGGCCTACAATGAGCAGTTCTTC
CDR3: CSASEVAAYNEQFF

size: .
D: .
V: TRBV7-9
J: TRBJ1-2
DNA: TGTGCCAGCAGCTTAGGCCACCAAGCCCAGGATGGCTACACCTTC
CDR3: CASSLGHQAQDGYTF

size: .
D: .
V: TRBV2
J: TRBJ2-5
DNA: TGTGCCAGCAGGCCGGACTTCCGGACCCAGTACTTC
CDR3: CASRPDFRTQYF

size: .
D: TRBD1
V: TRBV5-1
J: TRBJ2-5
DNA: TGCGCCAGCAGCCTTGGGTCGGGACAGGGGAGAGAGACCCAGTACTTC
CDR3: CASSLGSGQGRETQYF

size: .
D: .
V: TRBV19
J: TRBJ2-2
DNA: TGTGCCAGCCATGGACTACGTAACACCGGGGAGCTGTTTTTT
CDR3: CASHGLRNTGELFF

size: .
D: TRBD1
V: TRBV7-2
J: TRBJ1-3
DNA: TGTGCCAGCAGCTTACAAGGGACAGGCTCTGGAAACACCATATATTTT
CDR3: CASSLQGTGSGNTIYF

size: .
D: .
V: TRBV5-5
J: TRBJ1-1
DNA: TGTGCCAGCAGCCGGACAGTAGCCGAAATCGCTTTCTTT
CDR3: CASSRTVAEIAFF

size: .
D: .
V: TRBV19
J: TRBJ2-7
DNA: TGTGCCAGTAGTTTCCGAGCGGGGACAACTTACGAGCAGTACTTC
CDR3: CASSFRAGTTYEQYF

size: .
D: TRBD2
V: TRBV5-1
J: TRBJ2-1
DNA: TGCGCCAGCAGCTTGAGCGGGGGGCGCAATGAGCAGTTCTTC
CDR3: CASSLSGGRNEQFF

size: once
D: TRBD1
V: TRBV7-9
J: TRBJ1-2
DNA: TGTGCCAGCAGCCCCGGAGGACAGGACGCGAGCTACACCTTC
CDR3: CASSPGGQDASYTF

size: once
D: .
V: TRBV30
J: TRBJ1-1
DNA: TGTGCCTGGACTGGTGGCATTGTATGGGGGGCTGAAGCTTTCTTT
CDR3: CAWTGGIVWGAEAFF

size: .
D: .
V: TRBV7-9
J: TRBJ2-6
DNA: TGTGCCAGCAGCACAGGGTTGCACTCTGGGGCCAACGTCCTGACTTTC
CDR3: CASSTGLHSGANVLTF

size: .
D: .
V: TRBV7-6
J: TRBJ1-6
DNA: TGTGCCAGCAGCTTACGGGCGGACAGATCAAATTCACCCCTCCACTTT
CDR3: CASSLRADRSNSPLHF

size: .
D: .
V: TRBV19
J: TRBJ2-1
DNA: TGTGCCAGTAGTATCCAGGGGAGCTCCTACAATGAGCAGTTCTTC
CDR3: CASSIQGSSYNEQFF

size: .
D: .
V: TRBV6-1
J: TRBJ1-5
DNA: TGTGCCAGCAGTGAACTTCGCGCGGAACAGCCCCAGCATTTT
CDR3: CASSELRAEQPQHF

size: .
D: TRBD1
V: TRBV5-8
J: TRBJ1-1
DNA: TGTGCCAGCGGAGAACAGGGGGTCGCTAAAGAAGCTTTCTTT
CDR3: CASGEQGVAKEAFF

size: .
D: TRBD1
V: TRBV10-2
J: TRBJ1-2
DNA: TGCGCCAGCAGTGAGCGGGGGACAGACTCCGGCTACACCTTC
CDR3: CASSERGTDSGYTF

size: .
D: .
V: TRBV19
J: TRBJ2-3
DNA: TGTGCCAGTAAAGTACAGGCGAGCACAGATACGCAGTATTTT
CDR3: CASKVQASTDTQYF

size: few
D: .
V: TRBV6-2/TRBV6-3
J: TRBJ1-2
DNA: TGTGCCAGCAGTTCGCGGCTCTATGGCTACACCTTC
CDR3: CASSSRLYGYTF

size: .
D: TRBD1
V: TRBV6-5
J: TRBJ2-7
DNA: TGTGCCAGCAGTTTAACGACAGGGGGAGTCTCCTACGAGCAGTACTTC
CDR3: CASSLTTGGVSYEQYF

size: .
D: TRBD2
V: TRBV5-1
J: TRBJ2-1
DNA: TGCGCCAGCAGCTTGGTGGGGCTAGCGGGTTACAATGAGCAGTTCTTC
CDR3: CASSLVGLAGYNEQFF

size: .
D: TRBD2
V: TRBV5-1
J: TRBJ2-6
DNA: TGCGCCAGCAGCCCCGGCGGGGGACCCTCTGGGGCCAACGTCCTGACTTTC
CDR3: CASSPGGGPSGANVLTF

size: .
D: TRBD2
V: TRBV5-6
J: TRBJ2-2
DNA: TGTGCCAGCAGCTTTTTTATCCGGGGGGGATCCACCGGGGAGCTGTTTTTT
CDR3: CASSFFIRGGSTGELFF

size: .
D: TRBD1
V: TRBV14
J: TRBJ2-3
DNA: TGTGCCAGCAGCCGCAGGGGGCACTCTAGCACAGATACGCAGTATTTT
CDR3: CASSRRGHSSTDTQYF

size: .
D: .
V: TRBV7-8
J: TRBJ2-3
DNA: TGTGCCAGCAGCTTAGGGGGAGGACGCACAGATACGCAGTATTTT
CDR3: CASSLGGGRTDTQYF

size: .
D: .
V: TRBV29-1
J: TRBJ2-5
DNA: TGCAGCGAAACAGAACAAGAGACCCAGTACTTC
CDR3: CSETEQETQYF

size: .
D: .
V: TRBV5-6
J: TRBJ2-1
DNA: TGTGCCAGCAGCTTGGGCGACGGGGGCTACAATGAGCAGTTCTTC
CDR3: CASSLGDGGYNEQFF

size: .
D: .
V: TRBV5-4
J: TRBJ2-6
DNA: TGTGCCAGCAGCCCTCGGCCCATACAGACCTCTGGGGCCAACGTCCTGACTTTC
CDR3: CASSPRPIQTSGANVLTF

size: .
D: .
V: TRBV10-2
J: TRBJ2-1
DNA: TGCGCCAGCAGTGAGGGGGCCTTAGACAGAAACAATGAGCAGTTCTTC
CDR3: CASSEGALDRNNEQFF

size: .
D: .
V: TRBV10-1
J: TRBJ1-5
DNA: TGCGCCACCAGCTGGATACAGCAAGATCAGCCCCAGCATTTT
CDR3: CATSWIQQDQPQHF

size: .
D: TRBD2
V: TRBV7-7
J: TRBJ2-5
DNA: TGTGCTAGCAGCTCCCCGGGACTAGCGGGGGTGTACTTC
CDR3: CASSSPGLAGVYF

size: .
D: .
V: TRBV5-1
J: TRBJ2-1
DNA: TGCGCCAGCAGGTTTAATAGCCGCGTATCCTACAATGAGCAGTTCTTC
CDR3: CASRFNSRVSYNEQFF

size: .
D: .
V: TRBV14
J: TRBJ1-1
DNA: TGTGCCAGCAGTCCAAGCAGGGCCACTGAAGCTTTCTTT
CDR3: CASSPSRATEAFF

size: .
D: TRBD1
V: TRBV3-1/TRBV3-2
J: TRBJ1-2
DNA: TGTGCCAGCAGCCCAAGTTACAGGGGTTCCTATGGCTACACCTTC
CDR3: CASSPSYRGSYGYTF

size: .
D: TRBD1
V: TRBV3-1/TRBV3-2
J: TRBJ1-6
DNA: TGTGCCAGCAGCCAGGGACAGTGGATGGGTTCACCCCTCCACTTT
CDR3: CASSQGQWMGSPLHF

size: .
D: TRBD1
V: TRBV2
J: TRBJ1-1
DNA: TGTGCCAGCAGTGGACAGGGTTGGAACACTGAAGCTTTCTTT
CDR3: CASSGQGWNTEAFF

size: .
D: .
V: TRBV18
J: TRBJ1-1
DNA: TGTGCCAGCTCCCAAGGGGAGAACACTGAAGCTTTCTTT
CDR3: CASSQGENTEAFF

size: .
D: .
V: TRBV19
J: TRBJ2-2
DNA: TGTGCCAGTAGTATTATACAGACGAACACCGGGGAGCTGTTTTTT
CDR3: CASSIIQTNTGELFF

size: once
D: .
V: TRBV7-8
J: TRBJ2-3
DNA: TGTGCCAGCAGCCCGACGGGGGTTAGCACAGATACGCAGTATTTT
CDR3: CASSPTGVSTDTQYF

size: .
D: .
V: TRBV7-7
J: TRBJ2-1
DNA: TGTGCTAGCAGCCCGAGCGTGGCGTTCTCCTACAATGAGCAGTTCTTC
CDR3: CASSPSVAFSYNEQFF

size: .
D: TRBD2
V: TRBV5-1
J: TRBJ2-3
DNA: TGCGCCAGCAGCTTATCAAGCGGGGGCCCCGAAGGGGATACGCAGTATTTT
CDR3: CASSLSSGGPEGDTQYF

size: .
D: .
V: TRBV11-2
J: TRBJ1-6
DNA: TGTGCCAGCAGCATCAGGCCCCCCGGGGGAACACCCCTCCACTTT
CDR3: CASSIRPPGGTPLHF

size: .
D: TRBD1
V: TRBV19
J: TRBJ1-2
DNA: TGTGCCAGTAGTGATACCGGGACAGGGGGCTATGGCTACACCTTC
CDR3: CASSDTGTGGYGYTF